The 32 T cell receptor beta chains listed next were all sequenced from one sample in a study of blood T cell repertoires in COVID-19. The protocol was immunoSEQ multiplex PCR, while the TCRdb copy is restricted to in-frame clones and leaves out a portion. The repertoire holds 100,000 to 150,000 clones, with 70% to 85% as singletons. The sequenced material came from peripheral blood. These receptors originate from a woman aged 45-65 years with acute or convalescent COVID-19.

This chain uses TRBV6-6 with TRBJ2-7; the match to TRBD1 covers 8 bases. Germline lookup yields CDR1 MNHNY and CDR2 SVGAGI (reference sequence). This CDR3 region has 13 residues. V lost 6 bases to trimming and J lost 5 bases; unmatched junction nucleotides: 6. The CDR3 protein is CASSPTGGNEQYF. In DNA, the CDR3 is TGTGCCAGCAGCCCCACAGGGGGAAACGAGCAGTACTTC.

CDR3 amino acids: CASSYSLAANYGYTF. For the CDR3, the DNA is TGTGCCAGCAGTTACTCGCTGGCGGCTAACTATGGCTACACCTTC. The V call is TRBV6-5, the J call TRBJ1-2; unclear D gene. Germline V lookup: CDR1 MNHEY, CDR2 SVGAGI. This CDR3 contains 15 residues. Trimming removed 0 bases from V and 0 bases from J, with 8 bases in between.

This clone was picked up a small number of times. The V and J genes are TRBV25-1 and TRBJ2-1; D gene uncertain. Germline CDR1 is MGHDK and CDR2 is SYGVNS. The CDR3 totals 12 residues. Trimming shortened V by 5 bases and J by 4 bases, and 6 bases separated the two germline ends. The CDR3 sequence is CASSPQYNEQFF. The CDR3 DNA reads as TGTGCCAGCAGTCCACAATACAATGAGCAGTTCTTC.

CDR3 nucleotide sequence: TGCGCCAGCAGTCAGGGCACCACCAACTATGGCTACACCTTC. As protein: CASSQGTTNYGYTF. The J gene is TRBJ1-2, the V gene TRBV5-1; weak D call: TRBD1 (5 bases). This CDR3 comprises 14 residues. Trimming removed 5 bases from V and 2 bases from J, with 13 bases in between. Germline V gene lookup returns CDR1 SGHRS and CDR2 YFSETQ.

DNA for the CDR3: TGTGCCAGCAGACCCACAGGGGGGAATGAAAAACTGTTTTTT. Protein: CASRPTGGNEKLFF. This chain links TRBV3-1 (or the pseudogene TRBV3-2) with TRBJ1-4; 8 bases align to TRBD1. Germline V gives CDR1 LGHDT, CDR2 YNNKEL (reference sequence). The length of the CDR3 is 14 residues. The V segment lost 6 bases and the J segment 5 bases; nucleotides outside the gene matches: 5.

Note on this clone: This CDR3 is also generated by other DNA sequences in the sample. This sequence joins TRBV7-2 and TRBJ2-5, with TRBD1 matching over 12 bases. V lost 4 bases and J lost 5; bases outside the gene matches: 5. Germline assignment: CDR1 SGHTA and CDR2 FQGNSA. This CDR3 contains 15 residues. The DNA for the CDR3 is TGTGCCAGCAGCTCGGGACAGGGGGCGAGGGAGACCCAGTACTTC. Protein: CASSSGQGARETQYF.

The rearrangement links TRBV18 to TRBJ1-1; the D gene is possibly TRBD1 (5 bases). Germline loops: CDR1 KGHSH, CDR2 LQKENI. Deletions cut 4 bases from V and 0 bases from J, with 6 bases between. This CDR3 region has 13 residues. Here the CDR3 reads CASSLGVNTEAFF. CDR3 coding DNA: TGTGCCAGCTCACTAGGGGTGAACACTGAAGCTTTCTTT.

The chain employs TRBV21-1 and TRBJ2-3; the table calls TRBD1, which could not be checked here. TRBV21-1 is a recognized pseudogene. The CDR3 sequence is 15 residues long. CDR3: CASSSENRVTDTQYF. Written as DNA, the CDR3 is TGTGCCAGCAGCAGCGAGAACAGGGTAACAGATACGCAGTATTTT.

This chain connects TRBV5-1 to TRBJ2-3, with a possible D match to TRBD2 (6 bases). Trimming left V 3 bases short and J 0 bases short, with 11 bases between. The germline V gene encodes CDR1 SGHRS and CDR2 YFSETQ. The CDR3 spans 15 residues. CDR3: CASSSWGVSTDTQYF. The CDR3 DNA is TGCGCCAGCAGCTCCTGGGGGGTTAGCACAGATACGCAGTATTTT.

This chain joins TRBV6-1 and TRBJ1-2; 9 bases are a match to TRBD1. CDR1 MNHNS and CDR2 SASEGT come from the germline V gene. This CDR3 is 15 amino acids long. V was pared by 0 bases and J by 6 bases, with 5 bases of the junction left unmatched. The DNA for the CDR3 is TGTGCCAGCAGTGAAGCGTCGACAGGGGGACATGGCTACACCTTC. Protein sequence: CASSEASTGGHGYTF.

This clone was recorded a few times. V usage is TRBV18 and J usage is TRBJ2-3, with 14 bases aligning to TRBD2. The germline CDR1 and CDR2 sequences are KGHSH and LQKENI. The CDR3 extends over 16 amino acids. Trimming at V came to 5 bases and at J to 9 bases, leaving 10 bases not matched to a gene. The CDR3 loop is CASSKTSGGAVETQYF. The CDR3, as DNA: TGTGCCAGCTCAAAGACTAGCGGGGGGGCGGTGGAGACGCAGTATTTT.

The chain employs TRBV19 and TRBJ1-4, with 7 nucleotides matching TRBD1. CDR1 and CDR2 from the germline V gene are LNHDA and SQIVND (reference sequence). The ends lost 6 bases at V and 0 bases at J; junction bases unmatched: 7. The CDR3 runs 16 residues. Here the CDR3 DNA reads TGTGCCAGTAGAACGGGACAGACTGCAACTAATGAAAAACTGTTTTTT. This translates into CASRTGQTATNEKLFF.

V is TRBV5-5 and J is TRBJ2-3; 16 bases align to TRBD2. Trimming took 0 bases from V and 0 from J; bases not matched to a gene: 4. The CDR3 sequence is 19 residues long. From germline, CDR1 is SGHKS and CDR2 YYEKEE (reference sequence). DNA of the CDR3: TGTGCCAGCAGCTTGGCGAGGGGACTAGCGGGGGGGAGCACAGATACGCAGTATTTT. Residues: CASSLARGLAGGSTDTQYF.

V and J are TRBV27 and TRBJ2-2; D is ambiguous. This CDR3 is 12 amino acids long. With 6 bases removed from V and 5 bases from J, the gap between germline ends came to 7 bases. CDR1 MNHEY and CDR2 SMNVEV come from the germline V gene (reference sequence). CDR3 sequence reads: CASRTETGELFF. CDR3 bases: TGTGCCAGCAGAACCGAGACCGGGGAGCTGTTTTTT.

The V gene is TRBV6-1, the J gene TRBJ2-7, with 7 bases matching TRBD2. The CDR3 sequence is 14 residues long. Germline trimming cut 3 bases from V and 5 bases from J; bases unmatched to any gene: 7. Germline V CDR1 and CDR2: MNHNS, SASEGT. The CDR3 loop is CASSEMGGFNEQYF. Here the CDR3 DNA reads TGTGCCAGCAGTGAGATGGGAGGGTTCAACGAGCAGTACTTC.

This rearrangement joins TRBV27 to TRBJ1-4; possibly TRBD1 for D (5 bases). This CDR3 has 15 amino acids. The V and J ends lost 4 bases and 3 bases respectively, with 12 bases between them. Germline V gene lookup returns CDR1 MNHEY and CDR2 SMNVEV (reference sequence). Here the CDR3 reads CASSSRRGPNEKLFF. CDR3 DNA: TGTGCCAGCAGTTCCCGAAGGGGCCCTAATGAAAAACTGTTTTTT.

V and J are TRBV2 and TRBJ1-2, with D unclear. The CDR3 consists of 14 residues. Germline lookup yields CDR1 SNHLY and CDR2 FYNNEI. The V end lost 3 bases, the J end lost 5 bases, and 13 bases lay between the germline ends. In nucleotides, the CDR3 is TGTGCCAGCAGTGATGTGGGGAGTTGGTATGGCTACACCTTC. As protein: CASSDVGSWYGYTF.

CDR3 amino acids: CASSIDLGTSGLRRRNEQFF. CDR3 nucleotides: TGTGCCAGTAGTATAGATCTAGGTACGAGCGGGCTTCGCCGAAGGAATGAGCAGTTCTTC. The chain links TRBV19 to TRBJ2-1, with D perhaps TRBD2 (6 bases). Germline CDR1 and CDR2: LNHDA and SQIVND (reference sequence). Trimming left V 0 bases short and J 7 bases short, with 28 bases between. The CDR3 covers 20 residues.

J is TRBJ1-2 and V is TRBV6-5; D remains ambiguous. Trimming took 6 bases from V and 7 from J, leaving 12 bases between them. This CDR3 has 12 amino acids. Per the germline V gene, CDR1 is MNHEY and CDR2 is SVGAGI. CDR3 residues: CASRSQVTGYTF. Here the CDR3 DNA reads TGTGCCAGCAGATCCCAGGTCACTGGCTACACCTTC.

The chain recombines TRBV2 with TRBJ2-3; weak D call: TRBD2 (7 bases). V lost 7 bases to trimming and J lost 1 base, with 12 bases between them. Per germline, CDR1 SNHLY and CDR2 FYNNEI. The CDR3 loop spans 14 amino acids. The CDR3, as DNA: TGTGCCAGCATAATAGGGGGGGGCACAGATACGCAGTATTTT. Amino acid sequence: CASIIGGGTDTQYF.

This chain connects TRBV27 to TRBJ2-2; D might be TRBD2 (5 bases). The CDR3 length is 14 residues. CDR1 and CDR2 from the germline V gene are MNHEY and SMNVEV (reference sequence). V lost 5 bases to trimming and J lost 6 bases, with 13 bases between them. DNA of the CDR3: TGTGCCAGCAGTCCAGGCACGAGGGCCGGGGAGCTGTTTTTT. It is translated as CASSPGTRAGELFF.

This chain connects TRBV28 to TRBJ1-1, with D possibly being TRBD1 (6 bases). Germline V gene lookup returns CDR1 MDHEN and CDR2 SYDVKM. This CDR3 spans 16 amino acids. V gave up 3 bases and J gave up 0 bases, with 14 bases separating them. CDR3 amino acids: CASSFLTGLMNTEAFF. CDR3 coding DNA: TGTGCCAGCAGTTTTCTCACAGGGCTGATGAACACTGAAGCTTTCTTT.

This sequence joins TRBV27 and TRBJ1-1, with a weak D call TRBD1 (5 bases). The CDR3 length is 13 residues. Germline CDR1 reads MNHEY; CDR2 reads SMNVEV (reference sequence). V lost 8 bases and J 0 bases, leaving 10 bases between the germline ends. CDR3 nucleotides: TGTGCCAGCCGCTTGACAGTGAACACTGAAGCTTTCTTT. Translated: CASRLTVNTEAFF.

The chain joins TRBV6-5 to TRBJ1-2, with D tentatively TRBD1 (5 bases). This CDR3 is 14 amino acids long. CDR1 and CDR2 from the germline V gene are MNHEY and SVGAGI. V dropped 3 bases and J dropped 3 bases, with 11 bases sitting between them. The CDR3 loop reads CASSYRGQDYGYTF. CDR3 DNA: TGTGCCAGCAGTTATAGGGGCCAAGACTATGGCTACACCTTC.

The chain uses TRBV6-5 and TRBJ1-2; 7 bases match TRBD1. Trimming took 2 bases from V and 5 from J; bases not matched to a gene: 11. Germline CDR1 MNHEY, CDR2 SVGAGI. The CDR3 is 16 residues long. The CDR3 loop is CASSYIGRGANYGYTF. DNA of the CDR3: TGTGCCAGCAGTTACATCGGCAGGGGGGCAAATTATGGCTACACCTTC.

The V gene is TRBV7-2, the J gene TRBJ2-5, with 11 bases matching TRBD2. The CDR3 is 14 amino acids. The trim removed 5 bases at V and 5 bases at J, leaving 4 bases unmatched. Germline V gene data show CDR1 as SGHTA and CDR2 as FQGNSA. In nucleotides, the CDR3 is TGTGCCAGCAGCCCTAGCGGGGGGTTTGAGACCCAGTACTTC. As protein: CASSPSGGFETQYF.

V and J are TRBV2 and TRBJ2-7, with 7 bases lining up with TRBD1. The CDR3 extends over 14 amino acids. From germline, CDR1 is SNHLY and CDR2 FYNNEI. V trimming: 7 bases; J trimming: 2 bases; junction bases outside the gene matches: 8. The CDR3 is CASIVSDRAYEQYF. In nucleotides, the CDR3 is TGTGCCAGCATAGTTTCCGACAGGGCCTACGAGCAGTACTTC.

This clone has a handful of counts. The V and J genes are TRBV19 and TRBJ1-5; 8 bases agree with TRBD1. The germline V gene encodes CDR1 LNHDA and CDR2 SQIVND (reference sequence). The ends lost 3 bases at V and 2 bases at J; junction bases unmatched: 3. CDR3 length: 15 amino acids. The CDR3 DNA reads TGTGCCAGTAGTATCGGACAGGGCGGCAATCAGCCCCAGCATTTT. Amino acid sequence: CASSIGQGGNQPQHF. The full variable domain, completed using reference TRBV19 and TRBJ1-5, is DGGITQSPKYLFRKEGQNVTLSCEQNLNHDAMYWYRQDPGQGLRLIYYSQIVNDFQKGDIAEGYSVSREKKESFPLTVTSAQKNPTAFYLCASSIGQGGNQPQHFGDGTRLSIL.

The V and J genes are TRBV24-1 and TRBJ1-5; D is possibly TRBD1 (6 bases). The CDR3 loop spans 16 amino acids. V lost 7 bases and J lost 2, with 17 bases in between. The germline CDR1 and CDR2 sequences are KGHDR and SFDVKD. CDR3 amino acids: CATSRGGADGNQPQHF. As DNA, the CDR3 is TGTGCCACCAGCCGTGGGGGGGCTGATGGCAATCAGCCCCAGCATTTT.

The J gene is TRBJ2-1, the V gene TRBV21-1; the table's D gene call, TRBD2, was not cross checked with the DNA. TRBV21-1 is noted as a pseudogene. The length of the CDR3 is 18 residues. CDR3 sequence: CASSKTAGGAGEYNEQFF. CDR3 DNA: TGTGCCAGCAGCAAAACAGCCGGAGGAGCGGGGGAGTACAATGAGCAGTTCTTC.

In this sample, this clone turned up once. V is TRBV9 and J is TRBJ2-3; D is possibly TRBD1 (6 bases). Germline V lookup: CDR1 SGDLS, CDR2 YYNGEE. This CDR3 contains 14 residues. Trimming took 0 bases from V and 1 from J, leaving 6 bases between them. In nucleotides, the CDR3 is TGTGCCAGCAGCGTAGGGGGGCGCACAGATACGCAGTATTTT. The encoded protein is CASSVGGRTDTQYF.

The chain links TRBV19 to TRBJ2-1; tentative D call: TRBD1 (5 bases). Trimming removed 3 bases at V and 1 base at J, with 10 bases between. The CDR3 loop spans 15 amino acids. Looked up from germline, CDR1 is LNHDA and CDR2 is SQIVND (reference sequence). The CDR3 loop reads CASSIQGGSYNEQFF. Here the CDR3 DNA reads TGTGCCAGTAGTATCCAGGGCGGTTCCTACAATGAGCAGTTCTTC. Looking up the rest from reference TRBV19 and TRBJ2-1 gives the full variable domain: DGGITQSPKYLFRKEGQNVTLSCEQNLNHDAMYWYRQDPGQGLRLIYYSQIVNDFQKGDIAEGYSVSREKKESFPLTVTSAQKNPTAFYLCASSIQGGSYNEQFFGPGTRLTVL.